This passage covers 7 T cell receptor beta chains from one sample sequenced in a study of blood T cell repertoires in COVID-19. TCRdb keeps only in-frame clones here, not all; method: immunoSEQ multiplex PCR. The top ten hold around 3.5% of the sample, which has a few hundred thousand clones, around 84% seen once. Input material: peripheral blood. These receptors all come from a woman aged 18-29 years with acute or convalescent COVID-19.

This clone was counted once. The rearrangement links TRBV9 to TRBJ2-5; D possibly corresponds to TRBD2 (7 bases). Trimming cost V 7 bases and J 4 bases, with 14 bases left between them. The CDR3 consists of 13 residues. From germline, CDR1 is SGDLS and CDR2 YYNGEE. As DNA, the CDR3 is TGTGCCAGCGGGGGGGGCGCTTCAGAGACCCAGTACTTC. Translating it yields CASGGGASETQYF.

This chain's CDR3 is CASSLVAEGTDTQYF. CDR3 sequence (DNA): TGTGCCAGCAGTTTAGTGGCGGAGGGCACAGATACGCAGTATTTT. The V and J genes are TRBV27 and TRBJ2-3; D might be TRBD2 (5 bases). CDR3 size: 15 residues. Germline CDR1 is MNHEY and CDR2 is SMNVEV (reference sequence). Between the trimmed V and J ends, which lost 2 bases and 1 base, there was a span of 10 bases.

This clone appeared once. The chain carries TRBV5-1 and TRBJ1-2; 10 bases line up with TRBD1. The CDR3 is made up of 18 amino acids. Trimming at V came to 0 bases and at J to 5 bases, leaving 13 bases not matched to a gene. The germline gives CDR1 SGHRS, CDR2 YFSETQ. CDR3 sequence (DNA): TGCGCCAGCAGCTTGGGGAAGACAGGGGGCGCGAGGTTTTATGGCTACACCTTC. Translating it yields CASSLGKTGGARFYGYTF. The full variable domain, in which reference TRBV5-1 and TRBJ1-2 provide the parts outside the CDR3, is KAGVTQTPRYLIKTRGQQVTLSCSPISGHRSVSWYQQTPGQGLQFLFEYFSETQRNKGNFPGRFSGRQFSNSRSEMNVSTLELGDSALYLCASSLGKTGGARFYGYTFGSGTRLTVV.

The genes are TRBV5-6 and TRBJ1-1, with 7 nucleotides matching TRBD1. CDR1 is SGHDT and CDR2 is YYEEEE in the germline V gene. V shed 2 bases and J 5 bases; nucleotides not matched to a gene: 9. CDR3 length equals 15 residues. CDR3 region: CASSLDRAFETEAFF. Here the CDR3 DNA reads TGTGCCAGCAGCTTAGACAGGGCTTTCGAGACTGAAGCTTTCTTT.

This chain connects TRBV29-1 to TRBJ2-1; 11 positions match TRBD2. The CDR3 sequence is 17 residues long. V gave up 0 bases and J gave up 3 bases; unmatched junction bases: 7. Germline V lookup: CDR1 SQVTM, CDR2 ANQGSEA. The CDR3 region has the DNA TGCAGCGTTGAAGAGGGGCGACTAGCGGGGCACTACAATGAGCAGTTCTTC. This gives the protein CSVEEGRLAGHYNEQFF.

The rearrangement joins TRBV4-2 to TRBJ2-3; 14 bases map to TRBD2. The CDR3 is 17 residues long. Germline CDR1 reads LGHNA; CDR2 reads YNFKEQ. Trimming removed 0 bases from V and 6 bases from J; junction bases left unmatched: 5. The CDR3 DNA reads as TGTGCCAGCAGCCAAGATGGGACTAGCGGGAGATCGGATACGCAGTATTTT. The encoded protein is CASSQDGTSGRSDTQYF.

The rearrangement uses TRBV9 and TRBJ1-4; 8 bases align to TRBD1. This CDR3 has 15 amino acids. V lost 3 bases, J lost 7 bases, and 8 bases stayed unmatched. Per the germline V gene, CDR1 is SGDLS and CDR2 is YYNGEE. CDR3 in amino acids: CASSGEDRVREKLFF. As DNA, the CDR3 is TGTGCCAGCAGCGGGGAGGACAGGGTCCGTGAAAAACTGTTTTTT.